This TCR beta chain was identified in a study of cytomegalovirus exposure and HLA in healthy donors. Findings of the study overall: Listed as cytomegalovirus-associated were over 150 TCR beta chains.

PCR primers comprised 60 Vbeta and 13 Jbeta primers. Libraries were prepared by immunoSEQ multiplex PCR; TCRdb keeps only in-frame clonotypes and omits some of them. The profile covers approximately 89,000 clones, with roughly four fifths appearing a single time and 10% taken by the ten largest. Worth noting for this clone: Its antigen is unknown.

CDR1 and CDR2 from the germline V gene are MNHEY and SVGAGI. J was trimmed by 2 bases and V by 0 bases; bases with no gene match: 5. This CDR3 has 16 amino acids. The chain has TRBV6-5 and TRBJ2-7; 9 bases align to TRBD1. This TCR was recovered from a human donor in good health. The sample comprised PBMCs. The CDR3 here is CASSYSGQGTAYEQYF. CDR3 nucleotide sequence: TGTGCCAGCAGTTACTCGGGACAGGGTACAGCCTACGAGCAGTACTTC.